This T cell receptor (beta chain) was profiled in a study of blood T cell repertoires in COVID-19. Measured with immunoSEQ multiplex PCR; TCRdb has only the in-frame clones, and not every one. The sample lists about 240,000 clones; approximately 78% were seen once. The germline gives CDR1 LGHDT, CDR2 YNNKEL (reference sequence). V lost 1 base and J lost 3, with 10 bases in between. There are 15 residues in the CDR3. The sample holds a few counts of this clone. The sample taken for sequencing was peripheral blood. This sequence was found in a woman aged 18-29 years with acute or convalescent COVID-19. J is TRBJ1-5 and V is TRBV3-1 (or the pseudogene TRBV3-2); D possibly corresponds to TRBD1 (5 bases). This CDR3 is CASSQGSGFNQPQHF. The CDR3 bases are TGTGCCAGCAGCCAAGGGTCAGGGTTCAATCAGCCCCAGCATTTT.